The rows below give T cell receptor beta chains drawn from one sample of a study of shared clonotypes between healthy human individuals. Libraries were prepared by immunoSEQ multiplex PCR; TCRdb keeps only in-frame clonotypes and omits some of them. The sample yields 2.3 million or so clones, 80% to 95% seen once. The specimen was naive CD4+ T cells from PBMCs. All receptors come from a man aged 18 to 35 in good health. Some clones in this sample may be carry-over from other donors' samples. Both conserved end residues are part of each CDR3. The D gene is left open where the match is weak. The listing skips clone size in some rows; elsewhere it reads once, few, many or a size class.

D: TRBD2
V: TRBV2
J: TRBJ2-7
size: -
length: 15
DNA: TGTGCCAGCAAACTCCCGGGACTAGCCCTAGTGGAGCAGTACTTC
CDR3: CASKLPGLALVEQYF

D: TRBD2
V: TRBV7-9
J: TRBJ2-1
size: -
length: 15
DNA: TGTGCCAGCAGCTTAAGGCGGGAGGGTATCTATGAGCAGTTCTTC
CDR3: CASSLRREGIYEQFF

D: TRBD2
V: TRBV19
J: TRBJ2-7
size: -
length: 16
DNA: TGTGCCAGTAGAACGGTAGGGCTAGCGGGAGCCTACGAGCAGTACTTC
CDR3: CASRTVGLAGAYEQYF

D: TRBD2
V: TRBV2
J: TRBJ2-1
size: -
length: 14
DNA: TGTGCCAGCAGTGCAAGGCTAGCGGGCGGTGAGCAGTTCTTC
CDR3: CASSARLAGGEQFF

D: -
V: TRBV7-2
J: TRBJ2-7
size: -
length: 14
DNA: TGTGCCAGCAGCTCTCCCCCCTTCGACTACGAGCAGTACTTC
CDR3: CASSSPPFDYEQYF

D: TRBD2
V: TRBV4-2
J: TRBJ2-7
size: -
length: 18
DNA: TGTGCCAGCAGCCAAGATCTATCCACTAGCGGGAAATCCTACGAGCAGTACTTC
CDR3: CASSQDLSTSGKSYEQYF

D: -
V: TRBV28
J: TRBJ2-1
size: -
length: 11
DNA: TGTGCCAGCAGTTTAACCCGAGAGCAGTTCTTC
CDR3: CASSLTREQFF

D: -
V: TRBV2
J: TRBJ1-4
size: once
length: 15
DNA: TGTGCCAGCAGTGAATCGGCGGCCTCGCGTGAAAAACTGTTTTTT
CDR3: CASSESAASREKLFF

D: -
V: TRBV5-8
J: TRBJ1-3
size: -
length: 14
DNA: TGTGCCAGCAGCTTGGGAGGCTCTGGAAACACCATATATTTT
CDR3: CASSLGGSGNTIYF

D: -
V: TRBV6-1
J: TRBJ2-4
size: once
length: 13
DNA: TGTGCCAGCAGGGGGGTAGCCAAAAACATTCAGTACTTC
CDR3: CASRGVAKNIQYF

D: -
V: TRBV15
J: TRBJ2-3
size: -
length: 16
DNA: TGTGCCACCAGCAGGGGGACTGCGGCGTTGGGAGATACGCAGTATTTT
CDR3: CATSRGTAALGDTQYF

D: -
V: TRBV10-3
J: TRBJ2-7
size: -
length: 16
DNA: TGTGCCATCAGTTGGCGGGGCGGTTTCGTTAAGGGCGAGCAGTACTTC
CDR3: CAISWRGGFVKGEQYF

D: -
V: TRBV11-1
J: TRBJ2-7
size: -
length: 14
DNA: TGTGCCAGCAGCCGTAGAAGGGGTTCCTACGAGCAGTACTTC
CDR3: CASSRRRGSYEQYF

D: TRBD1
V: TRBV29-1
J: TRBJ2-7
size: -
length: 13
DNA: TGCAGCGTGGGACAGGGAAATGCCTACGAGCAGTACTTC
CDR3: CSVGQGNAYEQYF

D: -
V: TRBV7-9
J: TRBJ2-7
size: -
length: 18
DNA: TGTGCCAGCAGAGCTTATAGAAGTTTAGCGGAGGGGGGCTACGAGCAGTACTTC
CDR3: CASRAYRSLAEGGYEQYF